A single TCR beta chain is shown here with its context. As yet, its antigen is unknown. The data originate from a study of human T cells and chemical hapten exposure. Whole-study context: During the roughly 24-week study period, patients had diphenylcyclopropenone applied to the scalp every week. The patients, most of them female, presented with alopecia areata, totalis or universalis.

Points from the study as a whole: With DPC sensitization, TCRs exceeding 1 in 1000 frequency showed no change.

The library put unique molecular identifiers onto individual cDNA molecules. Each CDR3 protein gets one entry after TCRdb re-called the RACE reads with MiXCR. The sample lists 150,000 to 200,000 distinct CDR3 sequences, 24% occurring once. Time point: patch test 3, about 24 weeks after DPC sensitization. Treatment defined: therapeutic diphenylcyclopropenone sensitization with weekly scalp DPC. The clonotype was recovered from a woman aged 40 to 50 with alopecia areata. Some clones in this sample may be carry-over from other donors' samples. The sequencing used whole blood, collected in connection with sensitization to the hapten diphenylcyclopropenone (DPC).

CDR3 bases: TGCAGCGTTAGTACCGGGACAGGGGTTAACTATGGCTACACCTTC. This codes for CSVSTGTGVNYGYTF. This chain joins TRBV29-1 and TRBJ1-2; TRBD1 matches 10 bases. Trimming at V came to 5 bases and at J to 1 base, leaving 7 bases not matched to a gene. Germline lookup yields CDR1 SQVTM and CDR2 ANQGSEA. The CDR3 runs 15 residues.